The source of this T cell receptor (beta chain) is a study of blood T cell repertoires in COVID-19. Across the study: Samples came from the United States, Italy and Spain, spanning acute and convalescent COVID-19. PBMCs, B-cell-depleted T cells, or T cells were the source of the cDNA or gDNA that made up the material.

It was during active infection that Seattle patients were enrolled and then longitudinally followed. The V and J ends lost 7 bases and 8 bases respectively, with 20 bases between them. The V gene's germline CDR1 is MNHEY and CDR2 SVGAGI. The CDR3 sequence is 14 residues long. Using immunoSEQ multiplex PCR, the repertoire was profiled, and TCRdb retains in-frame clones only, with some absent. Here the sample spans approximately 250,000 clones, 86% being singletons. The material sequenced was peripheral blood. The J gene is TRBJ1-2, the V gene TRBV6-5, with a tentative D call TRBD1 (5 bases). The sequence came from a woman of 80 years or more with COVID-19, enrolled during active disease. CDR3 sequence (DNA): TGTGCCAGCACCCAGAGGTGGGGGGGGGAAGGCTACACCTTC. This translates into CASTQRWGGEGYTF.